This T cell receptor beta chain is drawn from a study of blood T cell repertoires in COVID-19. The age range of participants was about 18 to 95 years, with residence in under 25 US areas. Cohorts were determined from participant-reported clinical history. Sequenced by immunoSEQ multiplex PCR; TCRdb stores in-frame clones only, minus some. The sample lists approximately 200,000 clones, 80% occurring once. This clone was seen only a few times. CDR3 length equals 14 residues. Germline CDR1 reads MDHEN; CDR2 reads SYDVKM. After removal of 5 bases from V and 4 bases from J, the junction contained 7 bases not matched to a gene.

The sample consisted of PBMCs or T cells enriched from blood (not recorded which). The chain links TRBV28 to TRBJ1-2, with 7 bases matching TRBD1. The TCR comes from a woman aged 40 to 50 with acute COVID-19. The CDR3 loop is CASSPSGQAYGYTF. DNA of the CDR3: TGTGCCAGCAGTCCCTCCGGACAGGCCTATGGCTACACCTTC.